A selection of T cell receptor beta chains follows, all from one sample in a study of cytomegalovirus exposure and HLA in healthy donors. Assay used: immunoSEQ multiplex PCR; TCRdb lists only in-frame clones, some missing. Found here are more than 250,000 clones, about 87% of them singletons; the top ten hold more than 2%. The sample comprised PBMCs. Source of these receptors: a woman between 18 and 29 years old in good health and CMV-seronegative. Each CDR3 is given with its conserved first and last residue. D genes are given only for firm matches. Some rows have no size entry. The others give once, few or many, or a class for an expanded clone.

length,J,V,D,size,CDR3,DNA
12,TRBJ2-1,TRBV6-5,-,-,CASSHLGDEQFF,TGTGCCAGCAGTCACCTAGGGGATGAGCAGTTCTTC
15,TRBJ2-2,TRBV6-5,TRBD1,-,CASRPGDSSSGELFF,TGTGCCAGCAGGCCCGGGGACAGTAGCTCCGGGGAGCTGTTTTTT
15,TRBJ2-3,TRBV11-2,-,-,CASSTRGGVTDTQYF,TGTGCCAGCAGCACGAGGGGGGGCGTTACAGATACGCAGTATTTT
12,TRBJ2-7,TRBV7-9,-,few,CSSSPTFYEQYF,TGTTCCAGCAGCCCGACTTTTTACGAGCAGTACTTC
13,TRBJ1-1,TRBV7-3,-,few,CASSQGRNTEAFF,TGTGCCAGCAGCCAAGGGAGGAACACTGAAGCTTTCTTT
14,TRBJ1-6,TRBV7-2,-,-,CASSVDGGVVELHF,TGTGCCAGCAGCGTAGATGGAGGAGTAGTGGAACTCCACTTT
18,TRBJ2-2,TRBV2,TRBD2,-,CASRGGVSGGPHTGELFF,TGTGCCAGCAGAGGCGGGGTTAGCGGGGGGCCCCACACCGGGGAGCTGTTTTTT
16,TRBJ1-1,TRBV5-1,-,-,CASSQRTDILNTEAFF,TGCGCCAGCAGCCAGAGGACAGACATCTTGAACACTGAAGCTTTCTTT
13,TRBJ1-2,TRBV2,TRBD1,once,CASILGQESGYTF,TGTGCCAGCATTCTCGGACAGGAGAGTGGCTACACCTTC
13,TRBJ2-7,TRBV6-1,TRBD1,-,CASNLDRNYEQYF,TGTGCCAGCAACCTGGACAGGAACTACGAGCAGTACTTC
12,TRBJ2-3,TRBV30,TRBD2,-,CAWTSGRDTQYF,TGTGCCTGGACTAGCGGAAGAGATACGCAGTATTTT
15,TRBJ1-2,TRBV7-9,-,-,CASSLTGGPRSGYTF,TGTGCCAGCAGCTTAACTGGGGGCCCGCGGTCAGGCTACACCTTC
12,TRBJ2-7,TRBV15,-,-,CATSRGLSGQYF,TGTGCCACCAGCAGAGGATTGTCGGGGCAGTACTTC
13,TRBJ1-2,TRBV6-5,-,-,CASSYGFGDGYTF,TGTGCCAGCAGTTACGGGTTCGGGGATGGCTACACCTTC
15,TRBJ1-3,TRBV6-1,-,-,CASSESRASGNTIYF,TGTGCCAGCAGTGAGTCCAGGGCCTCTGGAAACACCATATATTTT
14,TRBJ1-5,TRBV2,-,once,CASSDQDSNQPQHF,TGTGCCAGCAGTGACCAGGATAGCAATCAGCCCCAGCATTTT
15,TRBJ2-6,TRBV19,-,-,CASSRAGAGANVLTF,TGTGCCAGTAGTAGGGCGGGGGCCGGGGCCAACGTCCTGACTTTC
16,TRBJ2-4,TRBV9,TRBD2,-,CASSLRTSGGENIQYF,TGTGCCAGCAGCCTCAGGACTAGCGGGGGTGAAAACATTCAGTACTTC
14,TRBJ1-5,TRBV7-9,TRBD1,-,CSSSWDRESQPQHF,TGTTCCAGCAGCTGGGACAGGGAGAGTCAGCCCCAGCATTTT
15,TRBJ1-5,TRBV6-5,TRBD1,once,CASTPGTGEDQPQHF,TGTGCCAGCACCCCGGGGACAGGGGAGGATCAGCCCCAGCATTTT
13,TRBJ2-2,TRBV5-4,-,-,CASRSTGSGELFF,TGTGCCAGCAGGTCTACAGGGTCCGGGGAGCTGTTTTTT
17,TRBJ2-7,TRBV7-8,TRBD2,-,CASSLGAGVAGAYEQYF,TGTGCCAGCAGCTTAGGAGCGGGGGTCGCTGGGGCCTACGAGCAGTACTTC
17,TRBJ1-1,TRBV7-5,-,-,CARSATGTGVLNTEAFF,TGTGCCAGAAGCGCAACCGGGACAGGGGTTCTGAACACTGAAGCTTTCTTT
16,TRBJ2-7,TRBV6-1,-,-,CASSEGGDAVRYEQYF,TGTGCCAGCAGTGAAGGGGGAGACGCCGTAAGGTACGAGCAGTACTTC
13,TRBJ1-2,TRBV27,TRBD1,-,CASSPGTGLGYTF,TGTGCCAGCAGTCCTGGGACAGGGTTAGGCTACACCTTC
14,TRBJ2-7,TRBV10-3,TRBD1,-,CAIKGQGNPYEQYF,TGTGCCATCAAAGGACAGGGTAACCCCTACGAGCAGTACTTC
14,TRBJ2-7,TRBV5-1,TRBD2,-,CASSYSGVSYEQYF,TGCGCCAGCAGCTATAGCGGGGTTTCCTACGAGCAGTACTTC
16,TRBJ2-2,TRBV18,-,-,CASSPPSGPNTGELFF,TGTGCCAGCTCACCACCGAGCGGCCCCAACACCGGGGAGCTGTTTTTT
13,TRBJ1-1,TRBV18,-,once,CASSGRGLTEAFF,TGTGCCAGCTCAGGGAGAGGGTTGACTGAAGCTTTCTTT
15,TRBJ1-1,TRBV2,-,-,CATSGGGGQYTEAFF,TGTGCCACCTCGGGGGGGGGAGGGCAATACACTGAAGCTTTCTTT
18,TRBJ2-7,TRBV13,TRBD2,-,CASSFVSGGELSSYEQYF,TGTGCCAGCAGCTTCGTTAGCGGGGGGGAACTAAGCTCCTACGAGCAGTACTTC